Reported below is one T cell receptor beta chain. V lost 6 bases and J lost 2; bases outside the gene matches: 7. CDR3 length equals 15 residues. Germline V gene sequence: CDR1 PRHDT, CDR2 FYEKMQ (reference sequence). The sample belongs to a study of blood T cell repertoires in COVID-19. For the study at large: From T cells, B-cell-depleted T cells, or PBMCs came the material, which was cDNA or gDNA.

Original data processing: Estimation of nucleated cell counts relied on the amplification of reference gene primers. Assay used: immunoSEQ multiplex PCR; TCRdb lists only in-frame clones, some missing. V and J calls and clone size are those listed in that table; D and trimming were worked out from the DNA. The sample lists 50,000 or so clones; 70% to 90% were seen once. The receptor was isolated from a man aged 40-49 years with active COVID-19. The chain has TRBV13 and TRBJ2-1, with 7 bases identical to TRBD2. Material for sequencing was peripheral blood. The CDR3 region is CASRQLAPTYNEQFF. CDR3 nucleotides: TGTGCCAGCAGGCAACTAGCGCCCACCTACAATGAGCAGTTCTTC.